The 22 T cell receptor beta chains below come from one sample, sequenced in a study of regulatory T cells in long-lasting Graves disease. The time point denotes: newly diagnosed GD, antithyroid drugs for less than 3 months. PBMC RNA was the source of the TCR library. Assembly of TCR beta libraries relied on iRepertoire HTBI primers together with Arm-PCR of CDR3 regions. From the multiplex PCR reads, TCRdb called clonotypes with MiXCR, one entry per CDR3 protein. The sample carries 520,000 or so distinct CDR3 sequences, around 12% recorded once. These data also formed part of another study, on T cells in Graves' hyperthyroidism and ophthalmopathy.

The sequenced sample was peripheral blood mononuclear cells (PBMCs), obtained at new diagnosis, from a patient treated with antithyroid drugs. All receptors come from a woman in her twenties or thirties with Graves disease.

The table lists this clonotype with a few counts. The chain carries TRBV5-1 and TRBJ2-7; a possible D gene is TRBD2 (7 bases). This CDR3 region has 15 residues. V was trimmed by 0 bases and J by 6 bases, leaving 16 bases between them. In germline, CDR1 is SGHRS, CDR2 YFSETQ. CDR3 amino acids: CASSLAAGAGGEQYF. The CDR3 DNA reads as TGCGCCAGCAGCTTGGCGGCGGGGGCCGGGGGCGAGCAGTACTTC.

This clonotype was observed at least ten times. The J gene is TRBJ1-1, the V gene TRBV20-1; possibly TRBD1 for D (6 bases). In germline, CDR1 is DFQATT, CDR2 SNEGSKA (reference sequence). V lost 0 bases and J 10 bases, leaving 18 bases between the germline ends. The CDR3 is 14 residues long. CDR3 sequence (DNA): TGCAGTGCTAGAGATCCAGGGGCCGCAAGGCGAGCTTTCTTT. Translation: CSARDPGAARRAFF.

This clonotype was recorded a few times. The rearrangement uses TRBV18 and TRBJ1-1, with a tentative D call TRBD1 (5 bases). CDR1 and CDR2 from the germline V gene are KGHSH and LQKENI. This CDR3 comprises 12 residues. V lost 1 base, J lost 8 bases, and 8 bases lay in between. CDR3 in amino acids: CASSPRQSEAFF. Written as DNA, the CDR3 is TGTGCCAGCTCACCACGACAGTCGGAAGCTTTCTTT.

Regarding this clonotype: This could be a read error, since a much larger clone is one nucleotide away. The rearrangement links TRBV7-2 to TRBJ2-1, with D uncertain. The V gene lost 4 bases and the J gene lost 5 bases, with 15 bases spanning the gap. CDR1 and CDR2 from the germline V gene are SGHTA and FQGNSA. CDR3 size: 15 residues. The CDR3 protein is CASSSRVPTHNEQFF. CDR3 in DNA: TGTGCCAGCAGCTCCCGGGTGCCCACCCACAATGAGCAGTTCTTC.

This clonotype has ten or more counts. This sequence joins TRBV7-9 and TRBJ2-5; D may be TRBD1 or TRBD2 (5 bases each). CDR1 is SEHNR and CDR2 is FQNEAQ in the germline V gene (reference sequence). The length of the CDR3 is 16 residues. The V gene lost 2 bases and the J gene lost 2 bases, with 15 bases spanning the gap. The CDR3: CASSLLGPTFQETQYF. CDR3 nucleotide sequence: TGTGCCAGCAGCTTACTGGGACCTACCTTTCAAGAGACCCAGTACTTC.

This clonotype was counted only a few times. This chain uses TRBV10-3 with TRBJ1-5; D is possibly TRBD1 (5 bases). In germline, CDR1 is ENHRY, CDR2 SYGVKD. Trimming took 6 bases from V and 4 from J, leaving 13 bases between them. There are 14 residues in the CDR3. The CDR3 reads CAIRGGVGNQPQHF. The CDR3 DNA reads TGTGCCATCAGGGGAGGGGTCGGGAATCAGCCCCAGCATTTT.

This clonotype has more than one count but fewer than ten. The chain uses TRBV19 and TRBJ2-5; tentatively, D is TRBD2 (5 bases). Trimming took 5 bases from V and 5 from J, leaving 12 bases between them. Germline V gives CDR1 LNHDA, CDR2 SQIVND (reference sequence). The CDR3 is 13 residues long. CDR3 sequence: CASSSDWEETQYF. CDR3 nucleotide sequence: TGTGCCAGTAGTTCCGACTGGGAGGAGACCCAGTACTTC.

Details on this clonotype: This could be a read error, since a much larger clone is one nucleotide away. This chain links TRBV5-1 with TRBJ2-1, with 11 bases aligning to TRBD2. CDR1 and CDR2 from the germline V gene are SGHRS and YFSETQ. This CDR3 comprises 13 residues. J lost 10 bases, V lost 5 bases, and 5 bases had no gene match. Here the CDR3 DNA reads TGCGCCAGCAGTGCGGGACTAGCGGACGAGCAGTTCTTC. Its translation is CASSAGLADEQFF. The full variable domain, with the rest looked up from reference TRBV5-1 and TRBJ2-1, is KAGVTQTPRYLIKTRGQQVTLSCSPISGHRSVSWYQQTPGQGLQFLFEYFSETQRNKGNFPGRFSGRQFSNSRSEMNVSTLELGDSALYLCASSAGLADEQFFGPGTRLTVL.

Many counts were recorded for this clonotype. V gene TRBV6-1 combines with J gene TRBJ1-5; D perhaps matches TRBD1 (5 bases). Per germline, CDR1 MNHNS and CDR2 SASEGT. Trimming cost V 10 bases and J 0 bases, with 19 bases left between them. This CDR3 is 16 amino acids long. The CDR3 DNA is TGTGCCACCCGGCCGGGGGGAAGCAATAGCAATCAGCCCCAGCATTTT. Amino acid sequence: CATRPGGSNSNQPQHF.

This clonotype occurred a few times. The V call is TRBV6-5, the J call TRBJ1-6, with 10 positions matching TRBD1. Trimming cost V 4 bases and J 7 bases; bases outside gene matches: 13. The CDR3 runs 18 residues. Germline CDR1 reads MNHEY; CDR2 reads SVGAGI. In DNA, the CDR3 is TGTGCCAGCAGTTTTCTAGCGACAGGGGGCTATTCGAATTCACCCCTCCACTTT. It codes for CASSFLATGGYSNSPLHF.

The rearrangement joins TRBV7-6 to TRBJ2-3; the D gene is possibly TRBD2 (6 bases). Trimming took 4 bases from V and 1 from J, leaving 24 bases between them. The CDR3 has 19 amino acids. Germline CDR1 and CDR2: SGHVS and FNYEAQ. The CDR3 loop is CASSSSRGGPGGGTDTQYF. The CDR3 DNA sequence: TGTGCCAGCAGCTCCTCGCGCGGAGGGCCTGGTGGAGGCACAGATACGCAGTATTTT. Full variable domain (missing parts from reference TRBV7-6 and TRBJ2-3): GAGVSQSPRYKVTKRGQDVALRCDPISGHVSLYWYRQALGQGPEFLTYFNYEAQQDKSGLPNDRFSAERPEGSISTLTIQRTEQRDSAMYRCASSSSRGGPGGGTDTQYFGPGTRLTVL.

This clonotype has a count of ten or more. CDR3 region: CASSFRRVPGSYNEQFF. CDR3 DNA sequence: TGTGCCAGCAGTTTTCGCCGGGTCCCTGGCTCCTACAATGAGCAGTTCTTC. The chain couples TRBV12-3 or TRBV12-4 to TRBJ2-1, with D hard to call. Trimming removed 3 bases from V and 0 bases from J, with 15 bases in between. The CDR3 length is 17 residues.

The rearrangement links TRBV5-1 to TRBJ1-4, with 8 bases lining up with TRBD1. With V trimmed by 2 bases and J by 5 bases, 5 bases remained unmatched. Germline V gives CDR1 SGHRS, CDR2 YFSETQ. This CDR3 comprises 15 residues. The CDR3, as DNA: TGCGCCAGCAGCTTATCAGGGGGCCTGAATGAAAAACTGTTTTTT. Its protein is CASSLSGGLNEKLFF.

At least ten counts were recorded for this clonotype. This chain joins TRBV5-1 and TRBJ2-2; the match to TRBD2 covers 12 bases. CDR3 size: 19 residues. In germline, CDR1 is SGHRS, CDR2 YFSETQ. V lost 4 bases and J lost 3; bases outside the gene matches: 13. The CDR3, as DNA: TGCGCCAGCAGCCGATTGGCCGCTAGCGGGAGGGCCTACACCGGGGAGCTGTTTTTT. Protein product: CASSRLAASGRAYTGELFF.

This clonotype was seen ten or more times. V is TRBV6-2 or TRBV6-3 and J is TRBJ1-5; TRBD1 matches at 9 bases. This CDR3 is built from 15 residues. V trimming: 6 bases; J trimming: 5 bases; junction bases outside the gene matches: 8. Looked up from germline, CDR1 is MNHEY and CDR2 is SVGEGT. The chain's CDR3 is CASRPDRGTYQPQHF. CDR3 nucleotides: TGTGCCAGCAGACCGGACAGGGGCACGTATCAGCCCCAGCATTTT.

V and J are TRBV11-2 and TRBJ1-2; tentatively, D is TRBD1 (5 bases). The V end was cut by 6 bases, the J end by 0 bases, with 11 bases between. From germline, CDR1 is SGHAT and CDR2 FQNNGV. The CDR3 extends over 14 amino acids. The CDR3: CASRRDGPNYGYTF. The CDR3 bases are TGTGCCAGCAGACGGGACGGACCTAACTATGGCTACACCTTC.

This clonotype has at least ten counts. The chain has TRBV19 and TRBJ2-5; 9 positions match TRBD1. Germline CDR1 reads LNHDA; CDR2 reads SQIVND (reference sequence). The trim removed 6 bases at V and 8 bases at J, leaving 7 bases unmatched. CDR3 size: 13 residues. This CDR3 is CASSVTGGQTQYF. As DNA, the CDR3 is TGTGCCAGTAGCGTGACAGGGGGACAAACCCAGTACTTC.

This clonotype was seen ten or more times. The J gene is TRBJ2-2, the V gene TRBV4-1, with D possibly matching TRBD1 (5 bases). V gave up 4 bases and J gave up 7 bases, with 16 bases separating them. Germline V gene data show CDR1 as MGHRA and CDR2 as YSYEKL. The length of the CDR3 is 15 residues. For the CDR3, the DNA is TGCGCCAGCAGCCCCGTTACGGCAGGGAACGGGGAGCTGTTTTTT. Its protein product is CASSPVTAGNGELFF.

At least ten counts were recorded for this clonotype. The chain carries TRBV27 and TRBJ2-1; D possibly matches TRBD1 or TRBD2 (5 bases each). The CDR3 spans 14 residues. Germline CDR1 MNHEY, CDR2 SMNVEV (reference sequence). V shed 6 bases and J shed 0 bases, with 9 bases lying between them. This CDR3 is CASSDGTSYNEQFF. The CDR3 coding sequence is TGTGCCAGCAGCGATGGGACCTCCTACAATGAGCAGTTCTTC.

The V and J genes are TRBV28 and TRBJ2-6, with D unclear. The V gene's germline CDR1 is MDHEN and CDR2 SYDVKM. Trimming took 5 bases from V and 2 from J, leaving 10 bases between them. This CDR3 contains 15 residues. The CDR3 here is CASSLGKAGANVLTF. CDR3 bases: TGTGCCAGCAGTCTAGGAAAGGCTGGGGCCAACGTCCTGACTTTC.

The table lists this clonotype with many counts. J is TRBJ2-7 and V is TRBV5-1; tentatively, D is TRBD1 (5 bases). Germline V CDR1 and CDR2: SGHRS, YFSETQ. The CDR3 contains 14 residues. V gave up 0 bases and J gave up 3 bases, with 10 bases separating them. CDR3 nucleotides: TGCGCCAGCAGCTTGGAGCAGGGCTACTACGAGCAGTACTTC. It yields the protein CASSLEQGYYEQYF.

This clonotype was seen at least ten times. J is TRBJ2-1 and V is TRBV6-5; possibly TRBD1 or TRBD2 for D (6 bases each). Germline values: CDR1 MNHEY, CDR2 SVGAGI. V dropped 2 bases and J dropped 13 bases, with 21 bases sitting between them. CDR3 size: 15 residues. CDR3 in DNA: TGTGCCAGCAGTTACGGCTTACAGGGACTGGTGGGACAGTTCTTC. It yields the protein CASSYGLQGLVGQFF.